These 4 T cell receptor beta chains were sequenced from one sample in a study of T cells in Graves' hyperthyroidism and ophthalmopathy. Using RNA transcripts as the source, TCR beta CDR3 regions were amplified. First-round RT-PCR of the TCR CDR3 relied on the HTBI primer set. Each CDR3 protein is one row after TCRdb ran MiXCR on the multiplex PCR reads. The sample contains 350,000 to 400,000 distinct CDR3 sequences, about 20% of which appear only once. Sample: blood. The receptors were sampled from a woman aged 18-29 years with Graves' hyperthyroidism.

This clonotype has a count of ten or more. V usage is TRBV12-5 and J usage is TRBJ1-2; D is unresolved. From germline, CDR1 is LGHNT and CDR2 FRNRAP. The CDR3 contains 17 residues. Trimming removed 0 bases from V and 3 bases from J, with 17 bases in between. The CDR3 reads CASGLVQMGSGDYGYTF. The DNA for the CDR3 is TGTGCTAGTGGTTTGGTACAAATGGGGAGTGGGGACTATGGCTACACCTTC. The full variable domain, rest sourced from reference TRBV12-5 and TRBJ1-2, is DARVTQTPRHKVTEMGQEVTMRCQPILGHNTVFWYRQTMMQGLELLAYFRNRAPLDDSGMPKDRFSAEMPDATLATLKIQPSEPRDSAVYFCASGLVQMGSGDYGYTFGSGTRLTVV.

The chain carries TRBV19 and TRBJ1-5, with 9 bases matching TRBD1. V dropped 7 bases and J dropped 5; count of bases not matched to a gene: 6. This CDR3 comprises 14 residues. In germline, CDR1 is LNHDA, CDR2 SQIVND (reference sequence). The CDR3 nucleotides read TGTGCCAGTACCGCGGACAGGGGATATCAGCCCCAGCATTTT. Residues: CASTADRGYQPQHF. The whole variable domain, remainder taken from reference TRBV19 and TRBJ1-5, is DGGITQSPKYLFRKEGQNVTLSCEQNLNHDAMYWYRQDPGQGLRLIYYSQIVNDFQKGDIAEGYSVSREKKESFPLTVTSAQKNPTAFYLCASTADRGYQPQHFGDGTRLSIL.

This clonotype was recorded at least ten times. V is TRBV15 and J is TRBJ1-5; possible D gene TRBD1, 5 bases. There are 16 residues in the CDR3. Trimming removed 0 bases from V and 10 bases from J, with 19 bases in between. Germline V gene sequence: CDR1 LNHNV, CDR2 YYDKDF (reference sequence). The CDR3 DNA reads as TGTGCCACCAGCAGAGATTTAGTTCAGGGCAGCGGTCCCCAGCATTTT. Protein: CATSRDLVQGSGPQHF.

In this sample, this clonotype turned up many times. The CDR3 protein is CASSSDSDTEAFF. Written as DNA, the CDR3 is TGTGCCAGCAGCTCGGACTCTGACACTGAAGCTTTCTTT. V gene TRBV7-9 combines with J gene TRBJ1-1; D is uncertain. Germline CDR1 SEHNR, CDR2 FQNEAQ (reference sequence). The CDR3 is 13 residues long. Trimming removed 4 bases at V and 3 bases at J, with 9 bases between.